This TCR beta chain was observed in a study of tumor-infiltrating lymphocytes in primary liver carcinoma. In the study overall: Surgical resection treated primary liver carcinoma in the patients.

Synthesis of TCR beta cDNA was carried out from approximately 0.55 ug total RNA with a constant-region primer. Generation of the TCR beta libraries relied on three nested multiplex PCR rounds using slightly modified ARM-PCR. Via MiXCR, TCRdb re-called the multiplex PCR reads, giving one row per CDR3 protein. Altogether some 180,000 distinct CDR3 sequences are present, 50% to 75% being singletons, with the ten largest covering roughly 76%. Unsorted whole blood yielded the blood RNA, and germline DNA was also extracted. Researchers reported drawing about 4 milliliters of peripheral blood before surgery. This clonotype was detected once. The sequenced material came from peripheral blood. This receptor was obtained from a man between 40 and 49 years old with primary liver carcinoma and hepatitis B virus infection.

The CDR3 reads CSVGTGGFYVLYF. In DNA form, the CDR3 reads TGCAGCGTTGGTACAGGGGGGTTCTACGTGCTGTACTTC. The genes are TRBV29-1 and TRBJ2-7; 8 bases line up with TRBD1. Germline CDR1 reads SQVTM; CDR2 reads ANQGSEA. The CDR3 runs 13 residues. V gave up 4 bases and J gave up 12 bases; unmatched junction bases: 14.